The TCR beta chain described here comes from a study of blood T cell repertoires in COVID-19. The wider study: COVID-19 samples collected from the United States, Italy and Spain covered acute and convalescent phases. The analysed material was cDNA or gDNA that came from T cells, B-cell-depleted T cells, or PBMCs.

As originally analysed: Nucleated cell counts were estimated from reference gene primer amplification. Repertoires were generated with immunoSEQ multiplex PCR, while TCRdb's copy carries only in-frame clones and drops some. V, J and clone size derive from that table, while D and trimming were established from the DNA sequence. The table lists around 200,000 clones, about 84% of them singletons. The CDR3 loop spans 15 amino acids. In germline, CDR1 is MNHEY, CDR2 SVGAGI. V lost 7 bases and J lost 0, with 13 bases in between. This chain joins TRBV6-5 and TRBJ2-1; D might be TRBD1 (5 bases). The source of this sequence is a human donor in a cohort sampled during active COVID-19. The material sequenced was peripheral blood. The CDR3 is CASMTARHSYNEQFF. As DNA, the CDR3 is TGTGCCAGCATGACAGCCCGTCACTCCTACAATGAGCAGTTCTTC.